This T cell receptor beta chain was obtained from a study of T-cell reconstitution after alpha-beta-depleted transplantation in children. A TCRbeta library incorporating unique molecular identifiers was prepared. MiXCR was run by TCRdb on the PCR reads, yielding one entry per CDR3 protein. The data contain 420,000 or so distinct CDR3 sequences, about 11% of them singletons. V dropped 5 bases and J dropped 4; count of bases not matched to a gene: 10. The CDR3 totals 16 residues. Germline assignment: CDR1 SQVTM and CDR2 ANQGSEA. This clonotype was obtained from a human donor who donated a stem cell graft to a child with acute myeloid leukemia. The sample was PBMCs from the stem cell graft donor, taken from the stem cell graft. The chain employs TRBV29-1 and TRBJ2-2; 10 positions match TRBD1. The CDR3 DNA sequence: TGCAGCGTTTTACAGACAGGGGGCACCTTCACCGGGGAGCTGTTTTTT. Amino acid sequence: CSVLQTGGTFTGELFF.